This note documents a single TCR beta chain sequence. What it recognizes is unknown. The CDR3 sequence is 15 residues long. Looked up from germline, CDR1 is MNHEY and CDR2 is SMNVEV (reference sequence). V lost 3 bases, J lost 8 bases, and 7 bases stayed unmatched. The sample originates from a study of cytomegalovirus exposure and HLA in healthy donors. General study points: An ancestry cluster, one associated with Asian ancestry, reportedly showed fewer N-insertions than the approximately 670-donor mean in a later analysis. HLA alleles showed associations with about 17,000 TCR beta sequences in a later analysis, at a 0.05 false discovery rate. Indistinguishable V segments, including TRBV6-2 and TRBV6-3, were excluded.

The PCR made use of 60 Vbeta and 13 Jbeta primers. Sequencing was performed with immunoSEQ multiplex PCR; in TCRdb, only in-frame clones are kept and a portion is missing. The table has 150,000 to 170,000 clones, approximately 80% seen once. The rearrangement uses TRBV27 and TRBJ2-1, with 10 bases that match TRBD2. Sequenced material: PBMCs. The clonotype was recovered from a man aged 25-45 years in good health and CMV-seropositive. As DNA, the CDR3 is TGTGCCAGCAGTTTCGCTAGCGGGAGTAGCTATGAGCAGTTCTTC. This translates into CASSFASGSSYEQFF.